This T cell receptor beta chain originates from a study of T cells after yellow fever vaccination. Study results and limitations: Most clones from primary vaccination were detected again post-booster (approximately 97% CD4, around 90% CD8). The secondary response showed a weaker magnitude and a faster peak, day 5 versus 15.

Points on this clonotype: Its antigen is undetermined.

Germline trimming cut 5 bases from V and 0 bases from J; bases unmatched to any gene: 13. In germline, CDR1 is SEHNR, CDR2 FQNEAQ (reference sequence). The CDR3 consists of 18 residues. UMIs were added to TCR cDNA along with a universal primer site when it was made by 5'RACE template switching. TCRdb re-analysed the 5' RACE reads in MiXCR, keeping a single row per CDR3 protein. The data show 150,000 to 200,000 distinct CDR3 sequences, about 10% seen once. The sample was CD8+ T cells sorted from PBMCs, taken 15 days after the yellow fever booster vaccination. The chain employs TRBV7-9 and TRBJ2-1; 7 bases align to TRBD1. The TCR was taken from a man between 18 and 29 years old who received the YFV17D yellow fever vaccine. The CDR3 reads CASSLTTGAFSSYNEQFF. CDR3 nucleotides: TGTGCCAGCAGCCTAACAACAGGGGCCTTTAGCTCCTACAATGAGCAGTTCTTC.